This entry lists 13 T cell receptor beta chains sequenced from one sample in a study of blood T cell repertoires in COVID-19. The data were produced by immunoSEQ multiplex PCR, yet TCRdb's version contains in-frame clones alone and is incomplete. The table has about 210,000 clones, roughly 81% seen once. Specimen: peripheral blood. The source of these receptors is a woman in her forties or fifties with active or convalescent COVID-19.

Notes on this clone: Other DNA sequences from this sample encode an identical CDR3 as well. V and J are TRBV5-1 and TRBJ2-3; a weak D match, TRBD2 (6 bases). The V end lost 0 bases, the J end lost 1 base, and 6 bases lay between the germline ends. Germline loops: CDR1 SGHRS, CDR2 YFSETQ. The CDR3 consists of 14 residues. The CDR3 reads CASSLGGGTDTQYF. In nucleotides, the CDR3 is TGCGCCAGCAGCTTGGGCGGGGGCACAGATACGCAGTATTTT.

The chain is built from TRBV6-6 and TRBJ1-4; tentative D call: TRBD1 (5 bases). The germline CDR1 and CDR2 sequences are MNHNY and SVGAGI (reference sequence). Trimming removed 2 bases at V and 4 bases at J, with 8 bases between. The CDR3 spans 14 residues. CDR3 protein: CASSYRGGNEKLFF. As DNA, the CDR3 is TGTGCCAGCAGTTACAGGGGCGGTAATGAAAAACTGTTTTTT.

This chain joins TRBV6-6 and TRBJ1-1, with TRBD1 identical over 8 bases. With 5 bases clipped from V and 10 bases from J, the junction kept 15 bases outside the gene matches. The CDR3 totals 15 residues. Per germline, CDR1 MNHNY and CDR2 SVGAGI (reference sequence). The CDR3 loop is CASSGRGAGGWGAFF. The CDR3 DNA sequence: TGTGCCAGCAGTGGCCGGGGGGCAGGGGGCTGGGGAGCTTTCTTT.

The rearrangement links TRBV7-3 to TRBJ2-7; a possible D gene is TRBD2 (5 bases). V was trimmed by 5 bases and J by 3 bases, leaving 17 bases between them. The CDR3 is made up of 15 amino acids. Germline CDR1 SGHTA, CDR2 FQGTGA. Here the CDR3 reads CASSEYPGDIYEQYF. CDR3 sequence (DNA): TGTGCCAGCAGCGAATACCCCGGGGATATCTACGAGCAGTACTTC. The whole variable domain, filled in from reference TRBV7-3 and TRBJ2-7, reads GAGVSQTPSNKVTEKGKYVELRCDPISGHTALYWYRQSLGQGPEFLIYFQGTGAADDSGLPNDRFFAVRPEGSVSTLKIQRTERGDSAVYLCASSEYPGDIYEQYFGPGTRLTVT.

The rearrangement uses TRBV25-1 and TRBJ2-1; D is unclear. V dropped 6 bases and J dropped 9 bases, with 9 bases sitting between them. Germline CDR1 is MGHDK and CDR2 is SYGVNS. The CDR3 consists of 11 residues. CDR3 in amino acids: CASRGGGEQFF. In nucleotides, the CDR3 is TGTGCCAGCAGAGGCGGTGGTGAGCAGTTCTTC.

About this clone: A read error may produce the germline difference seen at one junction end. The rearrangement links TRBV6-8 to TRBJ2-6; D is possibly TRBD1 (5 bases). The CDR3 spans 17 residues. The germline V gene encodes CDR1 MNHGY and CDR2 SAAAGT. The chain's CDR3 is CANSLGVPRPGANVLTF. The CDR3 bases are TGTGCCAACAGTCTAGGGGTGCCCCGTCCCGGGGCCAACGTCCTGACTTTC.

The genes are TRBV29-1 and TRBJ1-1; TRBD1 might be the D (5 bases). Germline CDR1 is SQVTM and CDR2 is ANQGSEA. The CDR3 length is 13 residues. Trimming pared 1 base from V and 4 bases from J, leaving 10 bases between. CDR3 coding DNA: TGCAGCGTTGAAGGCAGGGAAGGCACTGAAGCTTTCTTT. Translated, it gives CSVEGREGTEAFF. The whole variable domain, filled in from reference TRBV29-1 and TRBJ1-1, reads SAVISQKPSRDICQRGTSLTIQCQVDSQVTMMFWYRQQPGQSLTLIATANQGSEATYESGFVIDKFPISRPNLTFSTLTVSNMSPEDSSIYLCSVEGREGTEAFFGQGTRLTVV.

The chain links TRBV28 to TRBJ2-2; possible D gene TRBD1, 6 bases. The CDR3 spans 15 residues. V gave up 4 bases and J gave up 3 bases, with 12 bases separating them. Germline V gene lookup returns CDR1 MDHEN and CDR2 SYDVKM. The CDR3 sequence: CASSSGALYTGELFF. In DNA form, the CDR3 reads TGTGCCAGCAGTTCAGGGGCTTTGTACACCGGGGAGCTGTTTTTT.

This chain connects TRBV5-4 to TRBJ2-5; D uncertain. CDR3 length equals 14 residues. V gave up 4 bases and J gave up 5 bases, with 15 bases separating them. Germline V gene lookup returns CDR1 SGHNT and CDR2 YYREEE (reference sequence). CDR3 sequence: CASSQPAARETQYF. As DNA, the CDR3 is TGTGCCAGCAGCCAGCCCGCGGCACGGGAGACCCAGTACTTC.

A single count supports this clone. The chain employs TRBV4-1 and TRBJ1-6; no firm D call. Germline-derived CDR1 and CDR2 are MGHRA and YSYEKL. The CDR3 contains 18 residues. V was clipped by 3 bases and J by 10 bases, with 25 bases between them. CDR3 bases: TGCGCCAGCAGCCACATTGGATTTATGACCGGACTCGGCTCACCCCTCCACTTT. Protein product: CASSHIGFMTGLGSPLHF.

The V gene is TRBV19, the J gene TRBJ1-2; TRBD1 is a possible D gene (6 bases). The CDR3 extends over 15 amino acids. Germline V gives CDR1 LNHDA, CDR2 SQIVND (reference sequence). V lost 9 bases, J lost 8 bases, and 25 bases lay in between. The CDR3 protein is CASRGLGEGWRGYTF. CDR3 sequence (DNA): TGTGCCAGCAGGGGTCTCGGGGAAGGCTGGCGCGGCTACACCTTC.

The chain carries TRBV24-1 and TRBJ2-1; TRBD2 matches at 16 bases. V lost 3 bases, J lost 4 bases, and 8 bases stayed unmatched. The CDR3 extends over 19 amino acids. CDR1 KGHDR and CDR2 SFDVKD come from the germline V gene. DNA of the CDR3: TGTGCCACCAGTGATCCCGGGACTAGCGGGGGGGCAGGTTACAATGAGCAGTTCTTC. It is translated as CATSDPGTSGGAGYNEQFF.

As for this clone: Other DNA sequences of this sample code for an identical CDR3. V and J are TRBV27 and TRBJ2-7; D not certain. This CDR3 has 12 amino acids. Germline-derived CDR1 and CDR2 are MNHEY and SMNVEV (reference sequence). V lost 2 bases and J 4 bases, leaving 6 bases between the germline ends. CDR3 residues: CASSLRGYEQYF. DNA for the CDR3: TGTGCCAGCAGTTTAAGAGGTTACGAGCAGTACTTC.